This TCR beta chain was recorded in a study of blood T cell repertoires in COVID-19. In the study overall: PBMCs, B-cell-depleted T cells, or T cells provided the cDNA or gDNA that made up the material.

TCRdb keeps only in-frame clones here, not all; method: immunoSEQ multiplex PCR. The table shows fewer than 350,000 clones, with roughly 86% occurring only once. This CDR3 is 16 amino acids long. Germline CDR1 is SEHNR and CDR2 is FQNEAQ (reference sequence). The germline V and J ends were trimmed by 3 bases and 13 bases, with 25 bases remaining between them. This sequence joins TRBV7-9 and TRBJ2-1, with D uncertain. This clonotype was obtained from a man aged 35 to 55 with active or convalescent COVID-19. The specimen sequenced was peripheral blood. CDR3: CASSFARPTNFRDQFF. The CDR3 nucleotides are TGTGCCAGCAGCTTCGCCCGCCCGACAAACTTCCGAGACCAGTTCTTC. The whole variable domain, filled in from reference TRBV7-9 and TRBJ2-1, reads DTGVSQNPRHKITKRGQNVTFRCDPISEHNRLYWYRQTLGQGPEFLTYFQNEAQLEKSRLLSDRFSAERPKGSFSTLEIQRTEQGDSAMYLCASSFARPTNFRDQFFGPGTRLTVL.